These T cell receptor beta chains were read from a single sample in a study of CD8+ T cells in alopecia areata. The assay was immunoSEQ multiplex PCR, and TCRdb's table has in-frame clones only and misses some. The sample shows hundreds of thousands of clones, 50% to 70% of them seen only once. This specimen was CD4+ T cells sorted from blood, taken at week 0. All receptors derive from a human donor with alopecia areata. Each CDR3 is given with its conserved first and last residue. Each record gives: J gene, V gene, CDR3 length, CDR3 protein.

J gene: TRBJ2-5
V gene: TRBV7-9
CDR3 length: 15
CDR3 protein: CASSLRSQVQETQYF

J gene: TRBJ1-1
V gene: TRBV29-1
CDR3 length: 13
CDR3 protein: CSVEDEWNTEAFF

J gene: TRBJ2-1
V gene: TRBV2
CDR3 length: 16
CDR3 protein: CASNNGLAGVYNEQFF

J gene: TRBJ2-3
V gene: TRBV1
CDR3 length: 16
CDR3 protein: CTSSRGLAGSTDTQYF

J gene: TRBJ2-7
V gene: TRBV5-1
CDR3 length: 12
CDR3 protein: CASREGAYEQYF

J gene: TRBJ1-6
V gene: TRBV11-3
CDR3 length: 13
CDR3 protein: CASSLGVNSPLHF

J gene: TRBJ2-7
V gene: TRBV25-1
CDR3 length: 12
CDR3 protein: CASRAGSYEQYF

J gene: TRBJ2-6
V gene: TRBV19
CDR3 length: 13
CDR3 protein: CASLGSGANVLTF

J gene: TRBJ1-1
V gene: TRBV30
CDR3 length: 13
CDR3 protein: CAWSQSPDTEAFF

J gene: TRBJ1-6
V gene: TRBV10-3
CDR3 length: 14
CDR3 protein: CAISPDPGDSPLHF

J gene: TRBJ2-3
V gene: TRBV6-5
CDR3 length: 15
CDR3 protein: CASSPGTGTPDTQYF

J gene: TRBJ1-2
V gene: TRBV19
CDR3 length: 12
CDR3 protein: CANTGQFYGYTF

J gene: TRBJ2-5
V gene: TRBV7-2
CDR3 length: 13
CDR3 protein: CASSLVGQETQYF

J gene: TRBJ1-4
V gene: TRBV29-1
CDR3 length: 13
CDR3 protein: CSVVSTTNEKLFF

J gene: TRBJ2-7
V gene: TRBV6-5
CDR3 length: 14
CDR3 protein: CASSYRGGSYEQYF

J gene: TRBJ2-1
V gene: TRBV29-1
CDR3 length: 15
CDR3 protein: CSVKRGTSGSGEQFF

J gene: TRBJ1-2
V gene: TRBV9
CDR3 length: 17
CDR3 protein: CASSATSWGSANYGYTF

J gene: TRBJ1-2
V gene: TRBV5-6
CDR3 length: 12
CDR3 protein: CASSYGRGGYTF

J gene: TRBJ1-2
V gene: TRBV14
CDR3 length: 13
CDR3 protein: CASSQVRNYGYTF

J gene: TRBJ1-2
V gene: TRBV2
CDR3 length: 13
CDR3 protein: CASSAGQVYGYTF

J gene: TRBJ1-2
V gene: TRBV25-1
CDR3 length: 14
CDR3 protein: CASNPGGLRDGYTF

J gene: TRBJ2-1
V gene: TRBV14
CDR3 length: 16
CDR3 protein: CASSPTGGLAGIEQFF

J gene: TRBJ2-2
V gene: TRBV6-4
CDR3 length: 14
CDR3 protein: CASAGQGNAGELFF

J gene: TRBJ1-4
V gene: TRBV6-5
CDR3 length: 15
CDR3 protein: CASSRDRGSNEKLFF

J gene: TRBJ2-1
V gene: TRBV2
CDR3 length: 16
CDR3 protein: CASTRPGLAEYNEQFF

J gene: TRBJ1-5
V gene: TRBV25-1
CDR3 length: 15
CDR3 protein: CASSAGTLSNQPQHF

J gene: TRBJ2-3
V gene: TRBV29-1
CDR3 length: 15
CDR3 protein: CSVDGGGGGGDTQYF

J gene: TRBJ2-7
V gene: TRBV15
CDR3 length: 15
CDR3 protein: CATSRDLGTPYEQYF

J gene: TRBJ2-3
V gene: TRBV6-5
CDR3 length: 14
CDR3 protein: CASSYAAGVDTQYF

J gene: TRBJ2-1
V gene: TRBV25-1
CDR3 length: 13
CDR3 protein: CASSERLAGEQFF

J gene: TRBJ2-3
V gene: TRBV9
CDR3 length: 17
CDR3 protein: CASSIGLAGGSTDTQYF

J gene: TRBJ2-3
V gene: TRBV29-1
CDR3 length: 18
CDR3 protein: CSVVPRRSSGRDRDTQYF

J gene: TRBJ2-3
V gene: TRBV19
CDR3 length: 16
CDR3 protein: CASRASGVTRTDTQYF

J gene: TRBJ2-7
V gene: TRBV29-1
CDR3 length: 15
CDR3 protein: CSVEAYRGISYEQYF

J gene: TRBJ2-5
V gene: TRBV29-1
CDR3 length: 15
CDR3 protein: CSTRLRLSLQETQYF

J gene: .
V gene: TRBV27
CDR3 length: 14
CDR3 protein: CASGLEVSSYEQYF

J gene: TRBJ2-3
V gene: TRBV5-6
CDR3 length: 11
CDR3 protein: CASSLADTQYF

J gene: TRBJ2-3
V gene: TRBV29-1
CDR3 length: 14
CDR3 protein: CSVDSAISTDTQYF

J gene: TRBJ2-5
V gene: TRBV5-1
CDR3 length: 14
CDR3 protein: CASSRGRLQETQYF

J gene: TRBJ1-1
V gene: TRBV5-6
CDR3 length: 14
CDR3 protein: CASTRGTGKTEAFF

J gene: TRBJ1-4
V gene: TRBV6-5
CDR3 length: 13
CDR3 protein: CASRFGTNEKLFF

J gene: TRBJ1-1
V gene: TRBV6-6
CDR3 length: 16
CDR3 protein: CASSYPTGFGNTEAFF